This TCR beta chain was found in a study of shared clonotypes between healthy human individuals (dated by TCRdb to the early 2020s). The study in broad terms: A few men and two women, aged 18 to 49 years, made up the cohort. Per donor, three plates each were used for CD4 naive and CD4 memory, two for CD8 naive, and one for CD8 memory. To estimate repertoire size and how much clonotype sharing occurs between individuals, the study deeply sequenced the blood TCR repertoires of about five healthy adults. Libraries were prepared and TCR repertoires were sequenced by different laboratories using diverse techniques, in order to increase sequencing depth and limit assay-specific biases. Between about 0.85 and 9.5 billion PBMCs per donor were obtained by leukapheresis.

The CDR3 contains 14 residues, cysteine and phenylalanine counted. CDR3 DNA is the only sequence kept; it has 42 bases, read in frame from the first base. The germline V gene (reference sequence) specifies SEHNR as CDR1 and FQNEAQ as CDR2. Trimmed from V: 4 bases; trimmed from J: 4 bases; junction bases lacking a gene match: 5. On this clone itself: No cognate antigen has been identified for it. Per-base qualities were not stored, and no clone one base away is much larger. Other DNA sequences from this sample encode an identical CDR3 as well.

The donors were healthy, HIV-negative adults who had no recently reported acute infections or vaccinations. All donors were Caucasian adults living in Nashville, Tennessee, USA. CD4+ T cells were enriched through magnetic negative selection, after which naive cells were positively selected on CD45RA and the remaining negative fraction served as the memory subset. Blood was obtained by leukapheresis, after which PBMCs were separated by Ficoll-Histopaque density gradient centrifugation and cryopreserved in liquid nitrogen vapor phase. Analytical flow cytometry was used to check the purity and quantity of each magnetically sorted T cell population. Each sorted fraction had its genomic DNA isolated and then quantified by UV absorbance on a Nanodrop 2000c. TCR CDR3 regions were amplified from genomic DNA by multiplex PCR using the deep immunoSEQ assay. Genomic DNA extracted from each cell subset was distributed evenly over all wells of several immunoSEQ 96-well plates, and each plate served as one replicate. For sorted subsets, about 210 ng of genomic DNA, equivalent to around 31,000 T cell genomes, went into each replicate PCR. Purified libraries were quantified with a Qubit 3.0 fluorometer, sized on a Bioanalyzer 2100, and re-quantified with the KAPA Library Quantification kit. Each immunoSEQ 96-well plate was sequenced on its own single-read 150-cycle Illumina NextSeq 550 flow cell. The paper's data handling went like this. Because the immunoSEQ output held only junctional sequences and lacked quality scores, the filtering could not match the filtering applied to full-length reads. To assign V/J genes and CDR3, sequences were annotated using PyIR, a Python wrapper for IgBLAST v1.9, with IMGT germline references. Reads were filtered out if the reads had weak V/J assignments (E-value above 1e-6), no CDR3, stop codons, out-of-frame junctions, or ambiguous translated residues. A V3J clonotype was defined by an identical inferred V gene, J gene, and CDR3 amino acid sequence. Percentage overlap between repertoires was calculated by dividing the number of shared unique clonotypes by the size of the smaller repertoire. RTK rarefaction, the Chao1 estimator, and Recon v2.1 estimates of unobserved clonotypes were used to assess repertoire richness. Generation probabilities were computed with OLGA for all TCRbeta clonotypes obtained by the gDNA method from several donors. TCRdb took this table from immuneACCESS and kept in-frame rearrangements with V and J called. Such tables lack part of the clones; where checked against another copy, unresolved V genes explain under half of the gap, and the rest is unexplained. Clone size and the V and J calls come from that table; the DNA yielded D and trimming. The sample table shows a few million clones, and more than 85% are seen once. The top ten clones comprise under 0.45% of the sample.

Beyond this particular receptor, the publication reports: Pairwise subsampling indicated that sequencing depth was expected to affect the degree of clonotype sharing among donors. Sampling was restricted to blood, and TCR repertoires in tissues likely differ from the TCR repertoires found in blood. Clonotypes shared by all four sorted-subset donors showed higher generation probabilities than non-shared clonotypes. Because the study included only a small number of donors, the genetic and exposure-history diversity represented was limited. Even with the large sequencing depth, rarefaction of the sorted-subset datasets indicated that sequencing was incomplete. Around 5.4% of naive CD4, 3.5% of naive CD8, approximately 2% of memory CD4, and over 0.35% of memory CD8 clonotypes were shared across several donors. Larger estimated clonotype richness was generally found for naive subsets than for memory subsets.

The source of this sequence is a man between 18 and 29 years old in good health. Some clones in this sample may be carry-over from other donors' samples. The material sequenced was naive CD4+ T cells from PBMCs. The cell subset or site label on this specimen signifies: CD45RA+ positively selected. The rearrangement joined TRBV7-9 to TRBJ1-1, with TRBD1 matching 8 junction bases. The DNA sequence is as follows: TGTGCCAGCAGCTCAGGGGGCTGGGGCACTGAAGCTTTCTTT. It translates to CASSSGGWGTEAFF.